This T cell receptor beta chain originates from a study of glioma-infiltrating T cells after dendritic cell vaccination. The overall study: Samples are from glioblastoma patients in Phase I and II dendritic cell vaccine trials.

Sequenced by immunoSEQ multiplex PCR; TCRdb stores in-frame clones only, minus some. The profile covers tens of thousands of clones, with almost 85% appearing a single time and roughly 2.2% taken by the ten largest. There are 16 residues in the CDR3. The genes are TRBV21-1 and TRBJ2-7; TRBD1, the table's D call, was not compared with the DNA. TRBV21-1 is marked as a pseudogene. The sequencing used blood, collected before dendritic cell vaccination. The clonotype comes from a human donor with glioblastoma. CDR3 DNA: TGTGCCAGCAGCAAAGAAAAGGGGGTAAGGGTTGACGAGCAGTACGTC. Translated, it gives CASSKEKGVRVDEQYV.